The TCR beta chain under discussion was sequenced for a study of T cell changes during pregnancy in multiple sclerosis. The CDR3 loop spans 16 amino acids. The V gene lost 6 bases and the J gene lost 4 bases, with 19 bases spanning the gap. CDR1 and CDR2 (germline): MDHEN, SYDVKM. Generated by immunoSEQ multiplex PCR, the TCRdb table keeps only in-frame clones and is missing some. The sample contains roughly 40,000 clones, roughly 94% of which appear only once. This sequence was found in a female donor with multiple sclerosis, enrolled in a pregnancy study. The specimen comprised peripheral blood, sampled in the third trimester of pregnancy. The genes are TRBV28 and TRBJ1-5; possibly TRBD1 for D (5 bases). CDR3 DNA: TGTGCCAGCAGCCCAGCCCTCGGGGGTGGAAATCAGCCCCAGCATTTT. This codes for CASSPALGGGNQPQHF.